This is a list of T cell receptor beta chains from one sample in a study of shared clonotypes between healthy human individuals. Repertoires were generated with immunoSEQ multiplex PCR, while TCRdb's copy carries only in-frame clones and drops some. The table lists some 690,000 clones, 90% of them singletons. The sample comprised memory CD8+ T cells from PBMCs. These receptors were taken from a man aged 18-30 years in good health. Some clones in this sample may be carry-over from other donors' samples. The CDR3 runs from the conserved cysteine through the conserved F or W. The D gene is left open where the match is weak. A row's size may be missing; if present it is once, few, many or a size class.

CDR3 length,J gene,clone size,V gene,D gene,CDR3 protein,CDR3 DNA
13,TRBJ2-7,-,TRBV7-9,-,CASSPNRAVEQYF,TGTGCCAGCAGCCCGAACAGGGCTGTCGAGCAGTACTTC
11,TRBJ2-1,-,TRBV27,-,CASSLGGRQFF,TGTGCCAGCAGTTTAGGGGGTCGGCAGTTCTTC
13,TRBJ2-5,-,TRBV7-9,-,CASSLSLGETQYF,TGTGCCAGCAGCTTATCACTGGGGGAGACCCAGTACTTC
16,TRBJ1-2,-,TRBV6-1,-,CASSEEQLLYSYGYTF,TGTGCCAGCAGTGAAGAACAGCTACTCTACAGCTATGGCTACACCTTC
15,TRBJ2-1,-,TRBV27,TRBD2,CASSLGGSGYNEQFF,TGTGCCAGCAGTTTGGGAGGGTCGGGGTACAATGAGCAGTTCTTC
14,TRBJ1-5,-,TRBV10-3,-,CAISSWDSNQPQHF,TGTGCCATCAGTTCTTGGGACAGCAATCAGCCCCAGCATTTT
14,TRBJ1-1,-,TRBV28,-,CASSLLREPQGAFF,TGTGCCAGCAGTTTACTCCGGGAGCCGCAGGGAGCTTTCTTT
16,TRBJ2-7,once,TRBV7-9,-,CASSLQGRVGSYEQYF,TGTGCCAGCAGCTTACAGGGGCGCGTAGGCTCCTACGAGCAGTACTTC
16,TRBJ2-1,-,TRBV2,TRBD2,CASSDLLAGLHNEQFF,TGTGCCAGCAGTGACCTTCTAGCGGGCCTACACAATGAGCAGTTCTTC
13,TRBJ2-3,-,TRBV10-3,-,CAIQGRETDTQYF,TGTGCCATTCAGGGGAGAGAAACAGATACGCAGTATTTT
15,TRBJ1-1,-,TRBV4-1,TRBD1,CASSRIDRGLTEAFF,TGCGCCAGCAGCCGGATCGACAGGGGGCTCACTGAAGCTTTCTTT
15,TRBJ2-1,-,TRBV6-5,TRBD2,CASSVAGATYNEQFF,TGTGCCAGCAGCGTAGCGGGAGCAACCTACAATGAGCAGTTCTTC
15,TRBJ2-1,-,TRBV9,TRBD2,CASSVGLAGIHEQFF,TGTGCCAGCAGCGTAGGACTAGCGGGAATACATGAGCAGTTCTTC
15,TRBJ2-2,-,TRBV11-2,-,CATKWGYMNTGELFF,TGTGCCACCAAATGGGGATACATGAACACCGGGGAGCTGTTTTTT
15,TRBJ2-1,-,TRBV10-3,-,CAISSTSLPNNEQFF,TGTGCCATCAGTTCTACTAGCCTCCCCAACAATGAGCAGTTCTTC
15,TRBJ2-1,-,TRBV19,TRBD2,CASSIGLAGGNEQFF,TGTGCCAGTAGTATAGGACTAGCGGGAGGGAATGAGCAGTTCTTC
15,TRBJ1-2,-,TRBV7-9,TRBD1,CASSSGTGYPYGYTF,TGTGCCAGCAGCTCCGGGACAGGGTACCCCTATGGCTACACCTTC
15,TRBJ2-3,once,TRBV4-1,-,CASSQDGRVGDTQYF,TGCGCCAGCAGCCAAGATGGGCGGGTTGGAGATACGCAGTATTTT
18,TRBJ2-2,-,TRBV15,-,CATQGDNLLLANTGELFF,TGTGCCACCCAAGGGGACAACTTACTACTCGCGAACACCGGGGAGCTGTTTTTT
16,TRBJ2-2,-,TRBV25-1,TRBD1,CASQPNGQGGTGELFF,TGTGCCAGCCAACCGAACGGACAGGGCGGCACCGGGGAGCTGTTTTTT
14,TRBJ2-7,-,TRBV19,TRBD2,CASSSSGSSYEQYF,TGTGCCAGTAGTAGTAGCGGGAGCTCCTACGAGCAGTACTTC
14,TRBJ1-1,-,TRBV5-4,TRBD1,CASSSGQKNTEAFF,TGTGCCAGCAGCTCGGGACAGAAGAACACTGAAGCTTTCTTT
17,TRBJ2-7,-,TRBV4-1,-,CASSQEGGGPTREEQYF,TGCGCCAGCAGCCAAGAAGGGGGAGGGCCGACTCGGGAGGAGCAGTACTTC
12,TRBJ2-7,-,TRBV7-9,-,CASSLGGWEQYF,TGTGCCAGCAGCTTAGGGGGGTGGGAGCAGTACTTC
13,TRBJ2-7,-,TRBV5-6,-,CASSFGSSYEQYF,TGTGCCAGCAGCTTTGGGAGCTCCTACGAGCAGTACTTC
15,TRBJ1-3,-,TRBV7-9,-,CASSLAEGPGNTIYF,TGTGCCAGCAGCTTAGCGGAGGGACCGGGAAACACCATATATTTT
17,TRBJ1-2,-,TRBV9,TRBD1,CASSPNLGTGANYGYTF,TGTGCCAGCAGCCCGAACTTGGGGACAGGGGCGAACTATGGCTACACCTTC
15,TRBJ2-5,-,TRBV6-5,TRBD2,CASGIIAGAGETQYF,TGTGCCAGCGGGATAATAGCGGGAGCAGGGGAGACCCAGTACTTC
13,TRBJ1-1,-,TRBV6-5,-,CASSQAAGTEAFF,TGTGCCAGCAGCCAAGCGGCGGGCACTGAAGCTTTCTTT
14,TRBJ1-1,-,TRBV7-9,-,CASSVGLENTEAFF,TGTGCCAGCAGCGTCGGACTGGAGAACACTGAAGCTTTCTTT
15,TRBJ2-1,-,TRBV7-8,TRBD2,CASSLDRAGVVEQFF,TGTGCCAGCAGCTTAGACCGAGCGGGAGTCGTTGAGCAGTTCTTC
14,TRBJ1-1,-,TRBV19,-,CASKVGPRLTEAFF,TGTGCCAGTAAGGTAGGGCCCCGGCTCACTGAAGCTTTCTTT
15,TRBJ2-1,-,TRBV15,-,CATSRGRGPYNEQFF,TGTGCCACCAGCCGAGGGAGAGGGCCCTACAATGAGCAGTTCTTC
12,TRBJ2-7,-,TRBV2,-,CAILRQGYEQYF,TGTGCCATCCTTAGGCAGGGCTACGAGCAGTACTTC
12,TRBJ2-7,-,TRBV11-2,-,CASSRTLPEQYF,TGTGCCAGCAGCCGAACCCTCCCCGAGCAGTACTTC
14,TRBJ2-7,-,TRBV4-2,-,CASSQEDSSYEQYF,TGTGCCAGCAGCCAAGAAGATAGCTCCTACGAGCAGTACTTC
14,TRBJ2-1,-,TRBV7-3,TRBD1,CASSLGQGAYEQFF,TGTGCCAGCAGCTTGGGACAGGGGGCGTATGAGCAGTTCTTC
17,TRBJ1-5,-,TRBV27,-,CASSSGPAAYSNQPQHF,TGTGCCAGCAGTTCAGGACCGGCCGCGTATAGCAATCAGCCCCAGCATTTT
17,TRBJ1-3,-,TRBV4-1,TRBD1,CASSQNRGPFSGNTIYF,TGCGCCAGCAGCCAGAACAGGGGACCCTTCTCTGGAAACACCATATATTTT
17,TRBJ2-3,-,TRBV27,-,CASSPRKGAGYTDTQYF,TGTGCCAGCAGTCCCCGCAAGGGGGCGGGATACACAGATACGCAGTATTTT
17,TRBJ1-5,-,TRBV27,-,CASSTSRGVQGYQPQHF,TGTGCCAGCAGTACCTCTCGTGGGGTGCAAGGCTATCAGCCCCAGCATTTT
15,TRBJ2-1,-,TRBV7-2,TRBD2,CASSDYSGRINEQFF,TGTGCCAGCTCCGACTATAGCGGGAGGATCAATGAGCAGTTCTTC
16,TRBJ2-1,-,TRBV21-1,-,CASSTAETLSYNEQFF,TGTGCCAGCAGCACAGCGGAGACACTCTCCTACAATGAGCAGTTCTTC
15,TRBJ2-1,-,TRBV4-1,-,CASSPRETRFNEQFF,TGCGCCAGCAGCCCACGGGAGACGAGGTTCAATGAGCAGTTCTTC
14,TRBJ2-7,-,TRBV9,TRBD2,CASSGAGNSYEQYF,TGTGCCAGCAGCGGAGCGGGGAACTCCTACGAGCAGTACTTC
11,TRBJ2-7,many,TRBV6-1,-,CASGGTYEQYF,TGTGCCAGCGGCGGTACATACGAGCAGTACTTC
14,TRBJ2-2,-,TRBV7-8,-,CASSLAFTGGELFF,TGTGCCAGCAGCTTAGCTTTTACAGGAGGGGAGCTGTTTTTT
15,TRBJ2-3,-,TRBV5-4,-,CASSLTGYGTDTQYF,TGTGCCAGCAGCTTAACAGGGTATGGCACAGATACGCAGTATTTT